These 18 T cell receptor beta chains were all obtained from the same sample, sequenced in a study of T cell responses to AZD1222 COVID-19 vaccine (dated by TCRdb to the early 2020s). The library came from the immunoSEQ multiplex PCR assay. TCRdb holds this immuneACCESS table with in-frame rearrangements only. Some clones are missing; in checked studies, unresolved V genes explain under half, and the rest has no known cause. The sample profile shows roughly 160,000 clones; about nine tenths of them were found once. Together, the top ten hold less than 1.6% of the sample. The sample's time point label, decoded: baseline before first vaccination. Sequenced material: peripheral blood, taken on day 0 of AZD1222 vaccination. These receptor sequences come from an adult in good health.

The gene calls are TRBV3-1 (or the pseudogene TRBV3-2) and TRBJ1-2; D is unresolved. CDR1 is LGHDT, CDR2 YNNKEL, per germline (reference sequence). V was clipped by 0 bases and J by 13 bases, with 15 bases between them. This CDR3 is built from 13 residues. The CDR3 region has the DNA TGTGCCAGCAGCCAAGAAGGGAGGTCGGCCGGCACCTTC. Its translation: CASSQEGRSAGTF.

CDR3 sequence reads: CASSLIGGRKETQYF. CDR3 nucleotides: TGTGCCAGCAGCTTGATCGGGGGCAGAAAGGAGACCCAGTACTTC. V gene TRBV11-2 combines with J gene TRBJ2-5, with D possibly called TRBD1 or TRBD2 (6 bases each). Germline V gene lookup returns CDR1 SGHAT and CDR2 FQNNGV. The CDR3 totals 15 residues. V was clipped by 3 bases and J by 5 bases, with 16 bases between them.

V usage is TRBV24-1 and J usage is TRBJ1-2; no clear D. Trimming took off 2 bases at V and 7 bases at J, with 10 bases between the two ends. CDR3 length: 13 residues. From germline, CDR1 is KGHDR and CDR2 SFDVKD. The CDR3 region is CATSDSTWAGYTF. DNA for the CDR3: TGTGCCACCAGTGATTCGACGTGGGCTGGCTACACCTTC.

The chain recombines TRBV21-1 with TRBJ2-3; the D segment call TRBD2 is taken from the table without a DNA check. TRBV21-1 is annotated as a pseudogene. The CDR3 extends over 19 amino acids. CDR3 nucleotide sequence: TGTGCCAGCAGCCCACGTGGGTCGACTAGCGGGGGAGTCACAGATACGCAGTATTTT. Amino acid sequence: CASSPRGSTSGGVTDTQYF.

The chain joins TRBV11-1 to TRBJ2-7; 8 nucleotides align to TRBD2. In germline, CDR1 is SGHAT, CDR2 FQDESV (reference sequence). The V gene end was trimmed by 2 bases and the J gene end by 2 bases; junction bases not matched to a gene: 5. The CDR3 consists of 15 residues. The CDR3, as DNA: TGTGCCAGCAGCTTAAGCGGGGGCCTTACCTACGAGCAGTACTTC. As protein: CASSLSGGLTYEQYF.

This sequence joins TRBV7-9 and TRBJ1-3; no firm D call. Germline V gene lookup returns CDR1 SEHNR and CDR2 FQNEAQ (reference sequence). This CDR3 has 16 residues. V lost 2 bases to trimming and J lost 5 bases, with 16 bases between them. The CDR3 DNA reads as TGTGCCAGCAGCTTACACGGTTTAACGCGGCGAAACACCATATATTTT. It yields the protein CASSLHGLTRRNTIYF.

This chain uses TRBV4-3 with TRBJ2-3; D gene unclear. The germline V gene has CDR1 LGHNA and CDR2 YSLEER. V lost 0 bases to trimming and J lost 4 bases, with 8 bases between them. This CDR3 contains 14 residues. The CDR3 spells CASSQEKFSDTQYF. The CDR3 coding sequence is TGCGCCAGCAGCCAAGAGAAGTTCTCAGATACGCAGTATTTT.

The chain uses TRBV4-3 and TRBJ1-5; no clear D gene. Trimming left V 0 bases short and J 1 base short, with 7 bases between. Germline V CDR1 and CDR2: LGHNA, YSLEER. The CDR3 has 15 amino acids. The chain's CDR3 is CASSQDMGSNQPQHF. Written as DNA, the CDR3 is TGCGCCAGCAGCCAAGATATGGGCAGCAATCAGCCCCAGCATTTT.

This chain links TRBV6-4 with TRBJ1-2; TRBD1 agrees at 9 bases. Unmatched junction bases numbered 10, after V lost 6 bases and J lost 5 bases. Germline V gene data show CDR1 as MRHNA and CDR2 as SNTAGT. CDR3 length: 15 amino acids. The CDR3 DNA reads as TGTGCCAGCAGCCCTACCGGGACAGGGTCTTATGGCTACACCTTC. As protein: CASSPTGTGSYGYTF.

The chain recombines TRBV19 with TRBJ1-5, with 9 bases identical to TRBD1. Germline V gives CDR1 LNHDA, CDR2 SQIVND (reference sequence). Trimming at V came to 1 base and at J to 6 bases, leaving 7 bases not matched to a gene. The CDR3 has 16 residues. CDR3 residues: CASSIGAGTGTQPQHF. The CDR3 DNA reads TGTGCCAGTAGTATAGGGGCAGGGACAGGGACTCAGCCCCAGCATTTT.

This rearrangement joins TRBV28 to TRBJ1-1, with TRBD1 as a possible D gene (5 bases). The CDR3 is 17 amino acids. CDR1 is MDHEN and CDR2 is SYDVKM in the germline V gene. V lost 2 bases and J 1 base, leaving 17 bases between the germline ends. The CDR3 is CASSLGGGDFTNTEAFF. In DNA, the CDR3 is TGTGCCAGCAGTTTAGGCGGGGGGGACTTCACGAACACTGAAGCTTTCTTT.

J is TRBJ1-1 and V is TRBV19, with 7 bases aligning to TRBD1. The CDR3 contains 14 residues. Germline V CDR1 and CDR2: LNHDA, SQIVND (reference sequence). V dropped 7 bases and J dropped 3; count of bases not matched to a gene: 8. CDR3 region: CASITGERYTEAFF. The CDR3 DNA is TGTGCCAGTATAACAGGGGAGCGGTACACTGAAGCTTTCTTT.

The V gene is TRBV19, the J gene TRBJ2-3; TRBD1 agrees at 7 bases. With V trimmed by 7 bases and J by 3 bases, 7 bases remained unmatched. Germline V gene lookup returns CDR1 LNHDA and CDR2 SQIVND (reference sequence). The CDR3 sequence is 14 residues long. The CDR3 sequence is CASKQGLFTDTQYF. The CDR3 region has the DNA TGTGCCAGTAAACAGGGGCTTTTTACAGATACGCAGTATTTT.

This rearrangement joins TRBV2 to TRBJ1-2; no clear D gene. The CDR3 totals 15 residues. Looked up from germline, CDR1 is SNHLY and CDR2 is FYNNEI. The germline V and J ends were trimmed by 6 bases and 2 bases, with 16 bases remaining between them. The CDR3 protein is CASSPDRGGNYGYTF. CDR3 nucleotides: TGTGCCAGCAGCCCTGACCGGGGAGGGAACTATGGCTACACCTTC.

Only a few counts were recorded for this clone. This rearrangement joins TRBV11-2 to TRBJ2-2; tentative D call: TRBD2 (6 bases). V was shortened by 5 bases and J by 4 bases, with 17 bases between the two germline ends. CDR1 and CDR2 (germline): SGHAT, FQNNGV. The CDR3 extends over 16 amino acids. CDR3 DNA: TGTGCCAGCAGCCCAAGAAATAGCGGAACCACCGGGGAGCTGTTTTTT. Amino acid sequence: CASSPRNSGTTGELFF. The whole variable domain, filled in from reference TRBV11-2 and TRBJ2-2, reads EAGVAQSPRYKIIEKRQSVAFWCNPISGHATLYWYQQILGQGPKLLIQFQNNGVVDDSQLPKDRFSAERLKGVDSTLKIQPAKLEDSAVYLCASSPRNSGTTGELFFGEGSRLTVL.

V and J are TRBV28 and TRBJ2-7, with unresolved D. The CDR3 extends over 13 amino acids. Germline V gives CDR1 MDHEN, CDR2 SYDVKM. V was clipped by 7 bases and J by 1 base, with 11 bases between them. The CDR3 sequence: CASINSLSYEQYF. The CDR3 nucleotides read TGTGCCAGCATAAATTCCCTTTCCTACGAGCAGTACTTC.

The chain uses TRBV30 and TRBJ1-1; D is unclear. The V and J ends lost 6 bases and 5 bases respectively, with 10 bases between them. The CDR3 runs to 11 residues. CDR1 and CDR2 from the germline V gene are GTSNPN and SVGIG (reference sequence). CDR3 sequence reads: CACRKRTEAFF. Here the CDR3 DNA reads TGTGCCTGCAGGAAGCGAACTGAAGCTTTCTTT.

The CDR3 protein is CASSPGQGLRYEQYF. CDR3 coding DNA: TGTGCCAGCAGTCCGGGACAGGGCCTTCGGTACGAGCAGTACTTC. The V call is TRBV6-2 or TRBV6-3, the J call TRBJ2-7, with TRBD1 identical over 9 bases. The germline V gene has CDR1 MNHEY and CDR2 SVGEGT. The CDR3 is made up of 15 amino acids. The J segment lost 4 bases and the V segment lost 5 bases, leaving 9 bases of the junction unmatched.